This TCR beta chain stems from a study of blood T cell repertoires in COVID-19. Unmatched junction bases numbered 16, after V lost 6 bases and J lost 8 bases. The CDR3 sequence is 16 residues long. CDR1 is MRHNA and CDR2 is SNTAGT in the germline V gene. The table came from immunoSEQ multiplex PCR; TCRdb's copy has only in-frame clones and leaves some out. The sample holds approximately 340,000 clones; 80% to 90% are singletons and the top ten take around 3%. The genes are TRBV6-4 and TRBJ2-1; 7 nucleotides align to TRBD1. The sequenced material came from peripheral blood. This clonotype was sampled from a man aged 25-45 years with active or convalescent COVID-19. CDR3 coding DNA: TGTGCCAGCAGGATAATTACCACAGGGGCCGTCGATGAGCAGTTCTTC. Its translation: CASRIITTGAVDEQFF.